This T cell receptor beta chain was found in a study of T cell responses to AZD1222 COVID-19 vaccine. The assay was immunoSEQ multiplex PCR, and TCRdb's table has in-frame clones only and misses some. The sample has about 160,000 clones, about 90% seen once. This CDR3 comprises 12 residues. Germline V gives CDR1 MNHEY, CDR2 SVGAGI. V shed 7 bases and J shed 3 bases, with 10 bases lying between them. The TCR comes from an adult in good health. The chain carries TRBV6-5 and TRBJ2-7; D is ambiguous. The specimen comprised peripheral blood, sampled on day 0 of MenACWY control vaccination. CDR3 nucleotides: TGTGCCAGCATGGTGGGGATCTACGAGCAGTACTTC. Translated, it gives CASMVGIYEQYF.